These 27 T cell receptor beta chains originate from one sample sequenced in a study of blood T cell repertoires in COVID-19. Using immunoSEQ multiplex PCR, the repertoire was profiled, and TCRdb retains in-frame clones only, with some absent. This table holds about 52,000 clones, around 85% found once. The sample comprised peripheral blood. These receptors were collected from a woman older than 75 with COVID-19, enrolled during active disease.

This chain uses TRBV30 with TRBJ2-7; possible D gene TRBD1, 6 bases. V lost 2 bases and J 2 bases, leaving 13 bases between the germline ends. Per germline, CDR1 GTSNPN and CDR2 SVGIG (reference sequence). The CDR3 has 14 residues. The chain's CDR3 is CAWSSRDKTYEQYF. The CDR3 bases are TGTGCCTGGAGTTCCCGGGACAAAACCTACGAGCAGTACTTC.

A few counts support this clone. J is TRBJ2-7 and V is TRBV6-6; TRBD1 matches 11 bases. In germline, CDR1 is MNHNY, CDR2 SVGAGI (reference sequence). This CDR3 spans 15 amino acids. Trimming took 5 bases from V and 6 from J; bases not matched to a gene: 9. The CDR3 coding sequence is TGTGCCAGCAGTGACCCGGGACAGGGGGTCGGCGAGCAGTACTTC. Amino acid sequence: CASSDPGQGVGEQYF.

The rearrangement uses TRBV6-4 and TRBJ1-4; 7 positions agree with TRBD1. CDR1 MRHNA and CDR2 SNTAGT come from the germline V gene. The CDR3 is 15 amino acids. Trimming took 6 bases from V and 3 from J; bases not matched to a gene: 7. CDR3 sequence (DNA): TGTGCCAGCAGGGTGACAGGGTCGGCTAATGAAAAACTGTTTTTT. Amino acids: CASRVTGSANEKLFF.

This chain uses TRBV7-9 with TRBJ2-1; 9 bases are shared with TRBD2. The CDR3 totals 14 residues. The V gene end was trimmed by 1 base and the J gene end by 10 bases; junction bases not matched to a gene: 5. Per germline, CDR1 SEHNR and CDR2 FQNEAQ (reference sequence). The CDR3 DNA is TGTGCCAGCAGCTTAGACCTAGCGGGAAACGAGCAGTTCTTC. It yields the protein CASSLDLAGNEQFF.

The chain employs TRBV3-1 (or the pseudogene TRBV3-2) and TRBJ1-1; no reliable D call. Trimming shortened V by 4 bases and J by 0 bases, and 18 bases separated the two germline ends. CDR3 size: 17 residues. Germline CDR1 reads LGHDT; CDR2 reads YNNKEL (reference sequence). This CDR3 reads CASSPRPDIPMNTEAFF. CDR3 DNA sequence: TGTGCCAGCAGCCCCCGCCCCGACATCCCAATGAACACTGAAGCTTTCTTT.

DNA of the CDR3: TGTGCCAGCAGTTTAGACAGGCTTGGTGGCTACACCTTC. This sequence encodes CASSLDRLGGYTF. The chain links TRBV27 to TRBJ1-2; D is perhaps TRBD1 (6 bases). With 2 bases removed from V and 7 bases from J, the gap between germline ends came to 11 bases. This CDR3 spans 13 amino acids. Germline CDR1 MNHEY, CDR2 SMNVEV (reference sequence).

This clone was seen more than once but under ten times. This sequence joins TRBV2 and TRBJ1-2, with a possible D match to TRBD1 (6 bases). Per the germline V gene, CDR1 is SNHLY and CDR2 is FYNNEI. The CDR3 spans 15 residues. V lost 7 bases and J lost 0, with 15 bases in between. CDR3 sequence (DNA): TGTGCCAGCATAGGAAGGGACACCTCTAACTATGGCTACACCTTC. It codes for CASIGRDTSNYGYTF.

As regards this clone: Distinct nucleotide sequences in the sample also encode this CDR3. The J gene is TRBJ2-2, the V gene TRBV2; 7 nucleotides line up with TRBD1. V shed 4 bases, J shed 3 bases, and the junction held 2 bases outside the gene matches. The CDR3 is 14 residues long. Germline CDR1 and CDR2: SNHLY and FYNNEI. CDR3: CASSGQGDTGELFF. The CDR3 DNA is TGTGCCAGCAGTGGGCAGGGGGACACCGGGGAGCTGTTTTTT.

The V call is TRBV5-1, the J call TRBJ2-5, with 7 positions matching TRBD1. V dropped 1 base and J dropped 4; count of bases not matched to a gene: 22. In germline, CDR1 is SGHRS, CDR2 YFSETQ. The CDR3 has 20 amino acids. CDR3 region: CASSLNRWTETFSGGETQYF. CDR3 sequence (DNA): TGCGCCAGCAGCTTGAATCGCTGGACAGAGACCTTCTCAGGGGGAGAGACCCAGTACTTC.

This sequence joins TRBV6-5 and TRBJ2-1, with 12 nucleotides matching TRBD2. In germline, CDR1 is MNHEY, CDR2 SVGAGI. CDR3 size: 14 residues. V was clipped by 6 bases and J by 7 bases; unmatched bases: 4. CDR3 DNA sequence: TGTGCCAGCAGACGACTAGCGGGAGATAATGAGCAGTTCTTC. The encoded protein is CASRRLAGDNEQFF.

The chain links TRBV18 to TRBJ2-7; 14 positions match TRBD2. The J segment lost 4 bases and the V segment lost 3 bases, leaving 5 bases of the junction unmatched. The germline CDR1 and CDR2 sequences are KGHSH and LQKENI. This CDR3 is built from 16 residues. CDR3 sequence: CASSPLGLAGVYEQYF. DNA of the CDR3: TGTGCCAGCTCACCTTTGGGACTAGCGGGAGTATACGAGCAGTACTTC.

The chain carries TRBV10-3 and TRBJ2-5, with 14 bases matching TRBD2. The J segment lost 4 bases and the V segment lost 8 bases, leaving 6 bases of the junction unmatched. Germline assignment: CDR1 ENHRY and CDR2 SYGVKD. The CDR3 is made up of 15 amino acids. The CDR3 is CAIGTGTSGRETQYF. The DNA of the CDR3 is TGTGCCATCGGTACCGGGACTAGCGGGAGAGAGACCCAGTACTTC.

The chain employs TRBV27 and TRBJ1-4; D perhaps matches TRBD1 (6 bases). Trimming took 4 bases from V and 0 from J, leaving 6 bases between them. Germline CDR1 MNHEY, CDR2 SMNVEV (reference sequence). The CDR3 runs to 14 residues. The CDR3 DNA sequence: TGTGCCAGCAGTTGGACAGCAACTAATGAAAAACTGTTTTTT. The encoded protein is CASSWTATNEKLFF.

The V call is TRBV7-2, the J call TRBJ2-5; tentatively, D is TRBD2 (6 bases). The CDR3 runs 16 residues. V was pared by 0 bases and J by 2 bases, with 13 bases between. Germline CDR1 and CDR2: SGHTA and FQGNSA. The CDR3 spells CASSLATGAGQETQYF. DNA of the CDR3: TGTGCCAGCAGCTTAGCGACGGGAGCGGGTCAAGAGACCCAGTACTTC.

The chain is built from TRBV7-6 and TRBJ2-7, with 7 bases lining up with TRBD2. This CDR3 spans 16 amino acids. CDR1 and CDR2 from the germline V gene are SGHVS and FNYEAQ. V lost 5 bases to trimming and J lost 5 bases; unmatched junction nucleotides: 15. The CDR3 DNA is TGTGCCAGCAGCCTATCCCCGGCGGGAGTATCCCACGAGCAGTACTTC. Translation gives CASSLSPAGVSHEQYF.

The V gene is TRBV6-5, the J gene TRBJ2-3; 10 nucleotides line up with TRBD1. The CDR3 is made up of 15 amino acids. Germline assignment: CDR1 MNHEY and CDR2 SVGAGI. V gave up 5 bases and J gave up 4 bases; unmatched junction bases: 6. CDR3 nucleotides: TGTGCCAGCAGTACGCGACAGGGGGCCTCAGATACGCAGTATTTT. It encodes CASSTRQGASDTQYF.

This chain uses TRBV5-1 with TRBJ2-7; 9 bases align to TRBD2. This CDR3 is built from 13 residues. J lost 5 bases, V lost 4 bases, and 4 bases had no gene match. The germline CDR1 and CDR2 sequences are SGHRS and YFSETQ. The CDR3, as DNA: TGCGCCAGCAGCCCTAGCGGGACCCACGAGCAGTACTTC. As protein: CASSPSGTHEQYF.

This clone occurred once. CDR3 in amino acids: CASSERAGLAGGNEQFF. The DNA for the CDR3 is TGTGCCAGCAGTGAACGCGCGGGACTAGCGGGAGGTAATGAGCAGTTCTTC. The chain combines TRBV6-1 with TRBJ2-1; 15 nucleotides match TRBD2. Per germline, CDR1 MNHNS and CDR2 SASEGT. The V gene end was trimmed by 2 bases and the J gene end by 7 bases; junction bases not matched to a gene: 6. The CDR3 has 17 residues.

The CDR3 DNA is TGTGCCATCAGGCAGGACAGTTATAGCAATCAGCCCCAGCATTTT. It specifies CAIRQDSYSNQPQHF. This rearrangement joins TRBV10-3 to TRBJ1-5; a weak D match, TRBD1 (6 bases). The V end was cut by 6 bases, the J end by 0 bases, with 12 bases between. CDR3 length: 15 amino acids. Germline V gene data show CDR1 as ENHRY and CDR2 as SYGVKD.

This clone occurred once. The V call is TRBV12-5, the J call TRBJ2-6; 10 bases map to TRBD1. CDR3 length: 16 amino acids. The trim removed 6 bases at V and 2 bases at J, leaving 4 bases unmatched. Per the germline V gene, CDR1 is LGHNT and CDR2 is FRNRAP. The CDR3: CASGPGQGTGANVLTF. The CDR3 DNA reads TGTGCTAGTGGGCCGGGACAGGGGACTGGGGCCAACGTCCTGACTTTC.

The CDR3 spells CASRSWPDTQYF. The CDR3, as DNA: TGTGCCAGCAGGTCCTGGCCCGATACGCAGTATTTT. The chain has TRBV7-9 and TRBJ2-3; no clear D gene. Germline V gives CDR1 SEHNR, CDR2 FQNEAQ (reference sequence). Trimming removed 6 bases at V and 6 bases at J, with 10 bases between. CDR3 length: 12 amino acids.

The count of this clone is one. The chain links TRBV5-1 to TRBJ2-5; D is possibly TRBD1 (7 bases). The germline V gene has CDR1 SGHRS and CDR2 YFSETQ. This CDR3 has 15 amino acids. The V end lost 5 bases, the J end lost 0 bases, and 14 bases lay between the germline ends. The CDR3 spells CASREGATDQETQYF. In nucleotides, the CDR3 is TGCGCCAGCAGGGAGGGGGCGACGGACCAAGAGACCCAGTACTTC. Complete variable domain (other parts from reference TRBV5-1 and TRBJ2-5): KAGVTQTPRYLIKTRGQQVTLSCSPISGHRSVSWYQQTPGQGLQFLFEYFSETQRNKGNFPGRFSGRQFSNSRSEMNVSTLELGDSALYLCASREGATDQETQYFGPGTRLLVL.

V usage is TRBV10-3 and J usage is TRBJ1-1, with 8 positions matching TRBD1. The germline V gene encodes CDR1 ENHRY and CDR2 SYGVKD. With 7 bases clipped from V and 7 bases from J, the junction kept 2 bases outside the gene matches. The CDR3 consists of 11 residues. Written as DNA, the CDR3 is TGTGCCATCACCGGACAGGGTGAAGCTTTCTTT. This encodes CAITGQGEAFF.

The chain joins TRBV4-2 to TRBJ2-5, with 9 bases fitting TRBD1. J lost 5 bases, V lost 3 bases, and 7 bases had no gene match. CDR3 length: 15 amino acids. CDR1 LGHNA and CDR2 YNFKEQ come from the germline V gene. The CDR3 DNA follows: TGTGCCAGCAGCCAGCCGGGACAGGGCTACGAGACCCAGTACTTC. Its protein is CASSQPGQGYETQYF.

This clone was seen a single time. Here the CDR3 DNA reads TGTGCCAGCTCACCACCAGTCGGCGGGATGATGAACACTGAAGCTTTCTTT. Amino acids: CASSPPVGGMMNTEAFF. The rearrangement joins TRBV18 to TRBJ1-1; D unresolved. The V and J ends lost 0 bases and 0 bases respectively, with 14 bases between them. The CDR3 consists of 17 residues. Per the germline V gene, CDR1 is KGHSH and CDR2 is LQKENI.

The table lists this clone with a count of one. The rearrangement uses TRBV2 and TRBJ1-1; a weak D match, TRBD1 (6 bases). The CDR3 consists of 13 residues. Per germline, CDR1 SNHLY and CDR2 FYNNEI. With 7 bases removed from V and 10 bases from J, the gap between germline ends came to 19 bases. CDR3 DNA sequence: TGTGCCAGCAATCTTGAGGGGGTCGAGGGAGCTTTCTTT. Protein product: CASNLEGVEGAFF. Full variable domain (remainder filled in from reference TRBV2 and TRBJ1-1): EPEVTQTPSHQVTQMGQEVILRCVPISNHLYFYWYRQILGQKVEFLVSFYNNEISEKSEIFDDQFSVERPDGSNFTLKIRSTKLEDSAMYFCASNLEGVEGAFFGQGTRLTVV.

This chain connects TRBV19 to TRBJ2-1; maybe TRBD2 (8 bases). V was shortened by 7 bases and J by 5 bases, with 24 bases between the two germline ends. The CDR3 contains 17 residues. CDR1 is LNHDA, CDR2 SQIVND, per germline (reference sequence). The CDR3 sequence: CASKGQVNSGANNEQFF. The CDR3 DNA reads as TGTGCCAGTAAAGGACAGGTTAATAGCGGGGCAAACAATGAGCAGTTCTTC.